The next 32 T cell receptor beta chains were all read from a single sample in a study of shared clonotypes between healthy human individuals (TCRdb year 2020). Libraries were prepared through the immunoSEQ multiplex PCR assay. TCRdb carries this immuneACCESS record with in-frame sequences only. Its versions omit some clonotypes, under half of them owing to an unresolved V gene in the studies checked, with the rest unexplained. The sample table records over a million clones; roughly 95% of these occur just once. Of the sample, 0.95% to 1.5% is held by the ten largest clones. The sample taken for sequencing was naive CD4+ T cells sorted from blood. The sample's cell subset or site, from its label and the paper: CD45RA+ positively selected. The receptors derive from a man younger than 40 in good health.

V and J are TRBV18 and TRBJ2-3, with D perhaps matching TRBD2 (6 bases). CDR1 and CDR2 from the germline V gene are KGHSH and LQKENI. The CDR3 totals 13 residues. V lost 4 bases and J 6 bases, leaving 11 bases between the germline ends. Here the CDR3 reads CASSLGGRDTQYF. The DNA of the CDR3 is TGTGCCAGCTCACTCGGGGGTCGGGATACGCAGTATTTT. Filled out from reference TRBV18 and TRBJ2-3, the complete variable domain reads NAGVMQNPRHLVRRRGQEARLRCSPMKGHSHVYWYRQLPEEGLKFMVYLQKENIIDESGMPKERFSAEFPKEGPSILRIQQVVRGDSAAYFCASSLGGRDTQYFGPGTRLTVL.

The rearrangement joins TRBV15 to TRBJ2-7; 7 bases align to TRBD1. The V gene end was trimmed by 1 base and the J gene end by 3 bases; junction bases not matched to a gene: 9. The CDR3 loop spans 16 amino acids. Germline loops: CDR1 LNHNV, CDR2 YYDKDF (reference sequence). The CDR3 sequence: CATSRGQGPIYYEQYF. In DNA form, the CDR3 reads TGTGCCACCAGCAGAGGACAGGGCCCTATTTACTACGAGCAGTACTTC.

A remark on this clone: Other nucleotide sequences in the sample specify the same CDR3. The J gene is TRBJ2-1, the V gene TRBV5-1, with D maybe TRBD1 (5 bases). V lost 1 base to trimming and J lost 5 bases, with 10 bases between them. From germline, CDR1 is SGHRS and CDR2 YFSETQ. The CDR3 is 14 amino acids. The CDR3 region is CASSLRGRDNEQFF. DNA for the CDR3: TGCGCCAGCAGCTTGAGGGGCAGGGACAATGAGCAGTTCTTC.

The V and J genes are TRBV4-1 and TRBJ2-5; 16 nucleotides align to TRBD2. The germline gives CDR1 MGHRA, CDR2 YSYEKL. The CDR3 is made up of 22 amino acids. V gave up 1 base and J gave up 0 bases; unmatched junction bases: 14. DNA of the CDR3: TGCGCCAGCAGCCAAGGTACCCCAAAACCGGGACTAGCGGGAGGGTACCAAGAGACCCAGTACTTC. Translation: CASSQGTPKPGLAGGYQETQYF.

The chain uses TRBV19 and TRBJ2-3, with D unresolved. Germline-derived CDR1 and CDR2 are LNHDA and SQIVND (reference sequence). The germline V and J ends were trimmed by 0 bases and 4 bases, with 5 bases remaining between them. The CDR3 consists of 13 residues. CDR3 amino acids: CASSIERADTQYF. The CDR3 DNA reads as TGTGCCAGTAGTATAGAACGGGCAGATACGCAGTATTTT. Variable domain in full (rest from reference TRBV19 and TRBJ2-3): DGGITQSPKYLFRKEGQNVTLSCEQNLNHDAMYWYRQDPGQGLRLIYYSQIVNDFQKGDIAEGYSVSREKKESFPLTVTSAQKNPTAFYLCASSIERADTQYFGPGTRLTVL.

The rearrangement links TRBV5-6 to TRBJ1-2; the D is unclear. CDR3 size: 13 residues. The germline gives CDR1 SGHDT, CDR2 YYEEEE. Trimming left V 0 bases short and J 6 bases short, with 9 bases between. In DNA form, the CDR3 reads TGTGCCAGCAGCTTGGGAGGGTCGGATGGCTACACCTTC. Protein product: CASSLGGSDGYTF.

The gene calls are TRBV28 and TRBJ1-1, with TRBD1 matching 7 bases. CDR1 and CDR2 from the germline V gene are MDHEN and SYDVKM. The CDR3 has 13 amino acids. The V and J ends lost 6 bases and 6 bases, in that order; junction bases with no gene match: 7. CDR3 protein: CASRPPGGAEAFF. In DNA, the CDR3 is TGTGCCAGCAGACCCCCAGGGGGGGCTGAAGCTTTCTTT.

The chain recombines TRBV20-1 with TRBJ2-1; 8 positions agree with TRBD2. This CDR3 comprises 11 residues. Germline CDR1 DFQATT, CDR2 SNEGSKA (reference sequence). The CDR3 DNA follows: TGCAGCGCCGGGGATAGCGGGATCCAGTTCTTC. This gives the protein CSAGDSGIQFF.

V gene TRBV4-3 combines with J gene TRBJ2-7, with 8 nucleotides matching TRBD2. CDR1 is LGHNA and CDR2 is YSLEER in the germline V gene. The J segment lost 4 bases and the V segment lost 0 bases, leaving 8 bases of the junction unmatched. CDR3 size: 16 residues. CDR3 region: CASSQDSGTSVYEQYF. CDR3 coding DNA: TGCGCCAGCAGCCAAGATAGCGGGACTAGTGTGTACGAGCAGTACTTC.

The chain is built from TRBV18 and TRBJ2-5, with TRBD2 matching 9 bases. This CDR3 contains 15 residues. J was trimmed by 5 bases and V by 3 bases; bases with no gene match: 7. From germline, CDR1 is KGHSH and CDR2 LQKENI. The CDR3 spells CASSPLGLALETQYF. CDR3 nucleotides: TGTGCCAGCTCACCCCTCGGACTAGCGCTTGAGACCCAGTACTTC.

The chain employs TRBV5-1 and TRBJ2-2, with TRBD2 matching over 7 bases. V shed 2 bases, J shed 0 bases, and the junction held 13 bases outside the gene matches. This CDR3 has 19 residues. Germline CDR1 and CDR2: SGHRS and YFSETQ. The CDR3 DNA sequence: TGCGCCAGCAGCTTCCGGGACTACCGTGAATACGCGAACACCGGGGAGCTGTTTTTT. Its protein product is CASSFRDYREYANTGELFF.

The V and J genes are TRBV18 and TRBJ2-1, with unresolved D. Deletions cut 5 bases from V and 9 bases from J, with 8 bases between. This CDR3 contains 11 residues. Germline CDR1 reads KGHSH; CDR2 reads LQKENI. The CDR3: CASSALGEQFF. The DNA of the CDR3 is TGTGCCAGCTCAGCGTTAGGTGAGCAGTTCTTC.

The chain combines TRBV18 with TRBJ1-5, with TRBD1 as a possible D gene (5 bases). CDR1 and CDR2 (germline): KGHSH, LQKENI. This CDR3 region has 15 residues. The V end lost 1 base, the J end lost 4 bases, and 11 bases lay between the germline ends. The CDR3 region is CASSPRRQLNQPQHF. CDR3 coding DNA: TGTGCCAGCTCACCACGAAGACAGTTGAATCAGCCCCAGCATTTT.

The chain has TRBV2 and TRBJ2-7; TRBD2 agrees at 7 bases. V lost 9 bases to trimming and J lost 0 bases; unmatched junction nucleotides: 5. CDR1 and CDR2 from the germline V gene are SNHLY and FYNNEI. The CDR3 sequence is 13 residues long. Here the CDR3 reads CASQRGSSYEQYF. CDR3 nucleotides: TGTGCCAGTCAGCGGGGTAGCTCCTACGAGCAGTACTTC.

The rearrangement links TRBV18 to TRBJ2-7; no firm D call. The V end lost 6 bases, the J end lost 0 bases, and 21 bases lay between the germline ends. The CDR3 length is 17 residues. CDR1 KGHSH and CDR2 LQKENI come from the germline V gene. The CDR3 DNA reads TGTGCCAGCTCTCTTTTACCCTCAGGAACAAGCTCCTACGAGCAGTACTTC. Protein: CASSLLPSGTSSYEQYF.

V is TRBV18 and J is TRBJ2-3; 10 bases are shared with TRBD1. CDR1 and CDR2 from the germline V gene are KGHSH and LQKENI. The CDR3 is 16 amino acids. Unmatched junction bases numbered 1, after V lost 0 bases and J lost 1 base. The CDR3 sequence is CASSPPGQGGTDTQYF. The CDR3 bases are TGTGCCAGCTCACCACCCGGACAGGGGGGCACAGATACGCAGTATTTT.

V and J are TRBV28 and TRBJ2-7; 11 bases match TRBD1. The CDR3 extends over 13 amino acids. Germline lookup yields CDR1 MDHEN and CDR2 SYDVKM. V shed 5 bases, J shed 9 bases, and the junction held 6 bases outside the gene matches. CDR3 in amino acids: CASSPGQGGGQYF. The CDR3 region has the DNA TGTGCCAGCAGTCCGGGACAGGGGGGCGGGCAGTACTTC.

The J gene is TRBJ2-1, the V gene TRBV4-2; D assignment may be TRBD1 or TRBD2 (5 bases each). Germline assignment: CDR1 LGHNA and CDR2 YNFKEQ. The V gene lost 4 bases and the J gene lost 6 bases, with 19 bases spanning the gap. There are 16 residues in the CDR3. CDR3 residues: CASSPRGISKGNEQFF. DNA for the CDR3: TGTGCCAGCAGCCCGAGGGGAATTTCGAAGGGCAATGAGCAGTTCTTC.

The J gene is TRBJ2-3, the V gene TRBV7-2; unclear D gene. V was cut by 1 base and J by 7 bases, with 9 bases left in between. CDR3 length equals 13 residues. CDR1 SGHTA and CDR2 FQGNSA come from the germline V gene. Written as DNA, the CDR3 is TGTGCCAGCAGCTTAGTCCCCACTTATACGCAGTATTTT. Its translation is CASSLVPTYTQYF.

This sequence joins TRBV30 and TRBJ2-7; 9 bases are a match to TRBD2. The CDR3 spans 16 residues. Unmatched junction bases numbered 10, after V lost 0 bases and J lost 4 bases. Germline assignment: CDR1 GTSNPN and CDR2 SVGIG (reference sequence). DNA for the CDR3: TGTGCCTGGAGTGTAAACATCGCGGGAGGGCCGTACGAGCAGTACTTC. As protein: CAWSVNIAGGPYEQYF.

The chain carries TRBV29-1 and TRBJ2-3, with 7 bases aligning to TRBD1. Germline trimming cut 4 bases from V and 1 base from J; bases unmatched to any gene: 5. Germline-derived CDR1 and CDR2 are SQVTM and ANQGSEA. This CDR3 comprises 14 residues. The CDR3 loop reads CSVGEGAGTDTQYF. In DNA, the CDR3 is TGCAGCGTTGGAGAGGGGGCCGGCACAGATACGCAGTATTTT.

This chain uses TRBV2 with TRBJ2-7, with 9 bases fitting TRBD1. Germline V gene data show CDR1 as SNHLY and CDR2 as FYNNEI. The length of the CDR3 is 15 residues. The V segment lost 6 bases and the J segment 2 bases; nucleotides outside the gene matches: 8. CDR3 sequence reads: CASRLGDRVTYEQYF. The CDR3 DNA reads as TGTGCCAGCAGGTTAGGGGACAGGGTTACCTACGAGCAGTACTTC.

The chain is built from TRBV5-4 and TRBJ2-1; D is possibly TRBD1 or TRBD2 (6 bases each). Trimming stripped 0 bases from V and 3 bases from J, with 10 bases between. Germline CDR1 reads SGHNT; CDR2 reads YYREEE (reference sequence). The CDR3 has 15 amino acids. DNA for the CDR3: TGTGCCAGCAGCTTGGCCAGGGGAGGCTACAATGAGCAGTTCTTC. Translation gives CASSLARGGYNEQFF.

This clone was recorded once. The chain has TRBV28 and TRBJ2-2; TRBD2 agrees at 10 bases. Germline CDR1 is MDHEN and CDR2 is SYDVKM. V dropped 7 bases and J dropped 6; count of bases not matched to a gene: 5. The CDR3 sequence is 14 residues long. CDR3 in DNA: TGTGCCAGCACTCTAGCGGGAGAATCCGGGGAGCTGTTTTTT. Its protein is CASTLAGESGELFF.

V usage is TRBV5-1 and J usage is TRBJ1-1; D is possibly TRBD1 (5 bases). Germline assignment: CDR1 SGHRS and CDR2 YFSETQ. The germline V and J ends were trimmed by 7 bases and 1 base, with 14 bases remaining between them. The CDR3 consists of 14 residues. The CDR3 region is CASDPGTRNTEAFF. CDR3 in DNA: TGCGCCAGCGACCCAGGGACCAGGAACACTGAAGCTTTCTTT.

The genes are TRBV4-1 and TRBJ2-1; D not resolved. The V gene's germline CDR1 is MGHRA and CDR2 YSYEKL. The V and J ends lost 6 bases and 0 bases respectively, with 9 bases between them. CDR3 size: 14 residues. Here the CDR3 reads CASRSPSSYNEQFF. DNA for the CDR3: TGCGCCAGCAGGAGTCCGAGCTCCTACAATGAGCAGTTCTTC.

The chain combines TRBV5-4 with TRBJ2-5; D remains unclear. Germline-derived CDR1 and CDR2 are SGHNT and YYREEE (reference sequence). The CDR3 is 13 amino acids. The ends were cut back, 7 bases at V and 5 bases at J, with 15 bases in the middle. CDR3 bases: TGTGCCAGCCGGATAGTAGATGGGGAGACCCAGTACTTC. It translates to CASRIVDGETQYF.

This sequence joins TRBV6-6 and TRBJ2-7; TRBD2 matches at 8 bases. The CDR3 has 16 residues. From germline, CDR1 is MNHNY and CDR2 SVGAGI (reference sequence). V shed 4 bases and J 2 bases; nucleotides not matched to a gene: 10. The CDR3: CASSSKLLADTYEQYF. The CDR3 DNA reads TGTGCCAGCAGTTCTAAACTACTAGCGGACACCTACGAGCAGTACTTC.

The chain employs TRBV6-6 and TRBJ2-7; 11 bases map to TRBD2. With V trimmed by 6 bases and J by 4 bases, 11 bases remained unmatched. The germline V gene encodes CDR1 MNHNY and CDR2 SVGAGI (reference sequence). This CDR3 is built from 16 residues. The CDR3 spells CASRRSTGTSGYEQYF. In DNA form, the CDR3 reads TGTGCCAGCAGGAGGTCGACCGGGACTAGCGGATACGAGCAGTACTTC.

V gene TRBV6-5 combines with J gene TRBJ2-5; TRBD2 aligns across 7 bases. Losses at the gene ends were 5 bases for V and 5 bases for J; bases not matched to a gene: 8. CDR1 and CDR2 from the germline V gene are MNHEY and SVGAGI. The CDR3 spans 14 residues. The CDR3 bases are TGTGCCAGCAGTCCCGCGGGGGTCCGGGAGACCCAGTACTTC. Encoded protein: CASSPAGVRETQYF.

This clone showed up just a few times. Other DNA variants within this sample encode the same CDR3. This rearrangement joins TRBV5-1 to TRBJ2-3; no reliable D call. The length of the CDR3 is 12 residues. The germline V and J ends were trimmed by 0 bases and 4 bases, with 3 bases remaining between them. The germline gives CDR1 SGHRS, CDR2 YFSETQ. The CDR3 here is CASSLEADTQYF. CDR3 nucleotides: TGCGCCAGCAGCTTGGAGGCAGATACGCAGTATTTT.

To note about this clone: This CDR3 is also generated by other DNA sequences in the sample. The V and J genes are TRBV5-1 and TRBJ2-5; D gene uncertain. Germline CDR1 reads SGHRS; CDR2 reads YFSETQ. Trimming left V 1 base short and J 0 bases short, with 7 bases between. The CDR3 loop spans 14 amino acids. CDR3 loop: CASSLRADQETQYF. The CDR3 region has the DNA TGCGCCAGCAGCTTGCGGGCAGACCAAGAGACCCAGTACTTC.